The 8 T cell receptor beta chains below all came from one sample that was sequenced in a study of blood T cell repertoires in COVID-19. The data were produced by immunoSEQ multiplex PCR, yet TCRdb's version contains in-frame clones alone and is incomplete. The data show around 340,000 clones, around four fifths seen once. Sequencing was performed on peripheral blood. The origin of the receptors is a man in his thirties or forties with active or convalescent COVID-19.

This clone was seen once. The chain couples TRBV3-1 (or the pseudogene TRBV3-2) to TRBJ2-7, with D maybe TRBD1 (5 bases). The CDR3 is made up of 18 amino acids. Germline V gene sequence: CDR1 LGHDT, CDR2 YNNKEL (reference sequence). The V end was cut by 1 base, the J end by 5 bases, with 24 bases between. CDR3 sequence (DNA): TGTGCCAGCAGCCAAGCTGGGGCCAGGGTAATGAGAATGGACGAGCAGTACTTC. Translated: CASSQAGARVMRMDEQYF.

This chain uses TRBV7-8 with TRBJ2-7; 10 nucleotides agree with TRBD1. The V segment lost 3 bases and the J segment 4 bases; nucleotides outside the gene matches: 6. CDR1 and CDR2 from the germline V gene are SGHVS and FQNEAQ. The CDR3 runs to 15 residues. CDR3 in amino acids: CASSLNRDRGYEQYF. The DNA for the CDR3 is TGTGCCAGCAGCTTGAACCGGGACAGGGGTTACGAGCAGTACTTC.

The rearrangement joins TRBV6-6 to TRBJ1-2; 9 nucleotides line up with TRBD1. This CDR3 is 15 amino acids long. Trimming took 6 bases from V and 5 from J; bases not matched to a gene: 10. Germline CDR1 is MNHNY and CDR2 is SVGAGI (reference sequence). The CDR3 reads CASRDRDRELYGYTF. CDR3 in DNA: TGTGCCAGCAGGGACCGGGACAGGGAACTGTATGGCTACACCTTC.

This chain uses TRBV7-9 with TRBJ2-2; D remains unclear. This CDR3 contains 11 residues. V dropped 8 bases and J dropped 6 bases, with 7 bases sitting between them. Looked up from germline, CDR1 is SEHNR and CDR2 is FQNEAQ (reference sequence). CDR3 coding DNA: TGTGCCAGCTCCCAGTCCGGGGAGCTGTTTTTT. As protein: CASSQSGELFF.

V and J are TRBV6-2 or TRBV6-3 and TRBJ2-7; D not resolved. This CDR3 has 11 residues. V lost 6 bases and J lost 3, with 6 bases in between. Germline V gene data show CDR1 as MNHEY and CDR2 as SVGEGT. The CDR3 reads CASSKYYEQYF. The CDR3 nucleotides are TGTGCCAGCAGCAAATACTACGAGCAGTACTTC.

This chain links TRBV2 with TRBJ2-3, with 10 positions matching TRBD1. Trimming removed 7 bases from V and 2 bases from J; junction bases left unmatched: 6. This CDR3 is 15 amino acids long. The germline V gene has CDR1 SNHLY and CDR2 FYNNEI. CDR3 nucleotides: TGTGCCAGCACCCGGGACAGGGGCCCCACAGATACGCAGTATTTT. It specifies CASTRDRGPTDTQYF.

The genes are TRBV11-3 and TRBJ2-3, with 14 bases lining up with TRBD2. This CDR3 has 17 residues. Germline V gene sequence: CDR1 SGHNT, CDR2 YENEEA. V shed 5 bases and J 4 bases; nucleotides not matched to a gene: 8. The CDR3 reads CASSLARGLAGADTQYF. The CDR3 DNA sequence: TGTGCCAGCAGCCTAGCCCGGGGACTAGCGGGAGCAGATACGCAGTATTTT.

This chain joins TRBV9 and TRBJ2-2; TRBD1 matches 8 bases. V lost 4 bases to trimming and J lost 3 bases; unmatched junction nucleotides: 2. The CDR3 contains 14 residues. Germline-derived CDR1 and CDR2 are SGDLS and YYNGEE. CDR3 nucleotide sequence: TGTGCCAGCAGCTTGGGACAGGACACCGGGGAGCTGTTTTTT. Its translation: CASSLGQDTGELFF.